The clone carrying this TCR beta chain was recorded a few times. Construction of the TCRbeta library involved unique molecular identifiers. TCRdb called the PCR reads again in MiXCR, with one record for every CDR3 protein. The repertoire holds about 640,000 distinct CDR3 sequences, with approximately 16% as singletons. This sample stems from a study of T-cell reconstitution after alpha-beta-depleted transplantation in children. The CDR3 covers 17 residues. The chain carries TRBV21-1 and TRBJ2-3. TRBV21-1 is a pseudogene. The sample was PBMCs from the stem cell graft donor, taken from the stem cell graft. This TCR derives from a human donor who donated a stem cell graft to a child with acute myeloid leukemia. The CDR3 bases are TGTGCCAGCAGCAAAGAGGAAAACGGGTACTGCACAGATACGCAGTATTTT. The encoded protein is CASSKEENGYCTDTQYF.